Shown below are 10 T cell receptor beta chains from a single sample sequenced in a study of cytomegalovirus exposure and HLA in healthy donors. Libraries were prepared by immunoSEQ multiplex PCR; TCRdb keeps only in-frame clonotypes and omits some of them. The table has roughly 50,000 clones, approximately 89% seen once. What was sequenced was PBMCs. The receptor source for this set is a woman aged 18-29 years in good health and CMV-seropositive.

The chain employs TRBV6-1 and TRBJ1-1, with D perhaps matching TRBD1 (5 bases). From germline, CDR1 is MNHNS and CDR2 SASEGT. Trimming removed 1 base from V and 1 base from J, with 13 bases in between. The CDR3 contains 16 residues. The DNA of the CDR3 is TGTGCCAGCAGTGAAGTCATCGGCAGGGAGAACACTGAAGCTTTCTTT. This sequence encodes CASSEVIGRENTEAFF.

This clone showed up just a few times. J is TRBJ1-4 and V is TRBV6-5, with 7 positions matching TRBD1. CDR3 length: 15 residues. Unmatched junction bases numbered 5, after V lost 6 bases and J lost 1 base. Germline CDR1 reads MNHEY; CDR2 reads SVGAGI. CDR3 amino acids: CASRQGVGTNEKLFF. The CDR3, as DNA: TGTGCCAGCAGGCAGGGGGTGGGAACTAATGAAAAACTGTTTTTT.

CDR3 in DNA: TGTGCCAGCAGCTTAGTTACAACGAACACCGGGGAGCTGTTTTTT. It yields the protein CASSLVTTNTGELFF. The rearrangement links TRBV7-2 to TRBJ2-2; D is unclear. Looked up from germline, CDR1 is SGHTA and CDR2 is FQGNSA. The CDR3 runs to 15 residues. Between the trimmed V and J ends, which lost 1 base and 0 bases, there was a span of 6 bases.

This clone was observed a handful of times. The chain joins TRBV9 to TRBJ1-3; perhaps TRBD1 as D (5 bases). V lost 1 base and J lost 3, with 11 bases in between. There are 15 residues in the CDR3. Per the germline V gene, CDR1 is SGDLS and CDR2 is YYNGEE. The CDR3 coding sequence is TGTGCCAGCAGCGTAAGGGCAGGGTTTGGAAACACCATATATTTT. Protein sequence: CASSVRAGFGNTIYF.

The V and J genes are TRBV6-6 and TRBJ2-1; 12 positions match TRBD2. Trimming at V came to 4 bases and at J to 4 bases, leaving 2 bases not matched to a gene. The CDR3 length is 15 residues. Germline V CDR1 and CDR2: MNHNY, SVGAGI (reference sequence). CDR3 bases: TGTGCCAGCAGTTCAGGACTAGCGGGGTACAATGAGCAGTTCTTC. It codes for CASSSGLAGYNEQFF.

V usage is TRBV6-5 and J usage is TRBJ1-1; a possible D gene is TRBD1 (6 bases). V gave up 5 bases and J gave up 1 base, with 11 bases separating them. Germline loops: CDR1 MNHEY, CDR2 SVGAGI. The CDR3 runs to 14 residues. The CDR3, as DNA: TGTGCCAGCAGTGACCGGGACACGAACACTGAAGCTTTCTTT. Translating gives CASSDRDTNTEAFF.

The chain couples TRBV20-1 to TRBJ2-3; a weak D match, TRBD1 (5 bases). CDR1 and CDR2 from the germline V gene are DFQATT and SNEGSKA (reference sequence). V was cut by 6 bases and J by 6 bases, with 10 bases left in between. The CDR3 sequence is 11 residues long. CDR3 amino acids: CSARKGDTQYF. The CDR3 nucleotides are TGCAGTGCGAGAAAGGGGGATACGCAGTATTTT.

The chain has TRBV4-1 and TRBJ1-2; TRBD1 aligns across 7 bases. Germline loops: CDR1 MGHRA, CDR2 YSYEKL. V shed 0 bases and J 4 bases; nucleotides not matched to a gene: 2. This CDR3 is built from 14 residues. DNA of the CDR3: TGCGCCAGCAGCCAAGACGGGACAGTCTATGGCTACACCTTC. Its translation is CASSQDGTVYGYTF.

The CDR3 protein is CASSLQGAGELFF. CDR3 nucleotide sequence: TGCGCCAGCAGCCTTCAGGGGGCGGGGGAGCTGTTTTTT. The V and J genes are TRBV4-3 and TRBJ2-2; 8 positions agree with TRBD1. Per germline, CDR1 LGHNA and CDR2 YSLEER. V lost 4 bases, J lost 8 bases, and 3 bases stayed unmatched. CDR3 length equals 13 residues.

The genes are TRBV5-6 and TRBJ1-2, with D uncertain. The CDR3 extends over 16 amino acids. Germline values: CDR1 SGHDT, CDR2 YYEEEE. Trimming stripped 2 bases from V and 0 bases from J, with 14 bases between. CDR3 sequence reads: CASSLIQAQANYGYTF. The CDR3 DNA reads as TGTGCCAGCAGCTTAATCCAGGCCCAAGCTAACTATGGCTACACCTTC.